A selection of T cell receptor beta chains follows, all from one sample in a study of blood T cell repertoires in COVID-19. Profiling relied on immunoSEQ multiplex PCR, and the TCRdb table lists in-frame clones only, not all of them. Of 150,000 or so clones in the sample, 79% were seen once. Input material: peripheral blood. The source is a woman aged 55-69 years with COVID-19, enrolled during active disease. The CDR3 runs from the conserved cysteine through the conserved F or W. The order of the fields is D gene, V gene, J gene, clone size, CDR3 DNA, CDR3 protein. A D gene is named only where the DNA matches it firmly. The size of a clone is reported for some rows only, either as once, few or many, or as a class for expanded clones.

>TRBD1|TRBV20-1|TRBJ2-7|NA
TGCAGTGCTAGTAGAGCGACAGGGTCCTACGAGCAGTACTTC
CSASRATGSYEQYF
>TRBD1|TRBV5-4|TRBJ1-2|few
TGTGCCAGCAGCGCGGCCGGGACAGGGGTAATTGGCTACACCTTC
CASSAAGTGVIGYTF
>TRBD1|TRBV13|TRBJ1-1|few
TGTGCCAGCAGCTCAACCGGGACAGGGGCATACACTGAAGCTTTCTTT
CASSSTGTGAYTEAFF
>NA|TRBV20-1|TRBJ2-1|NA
TGCAGTGCGACGTCGGGGTTCAGGCAGTTCTTC
CSATSGFRQFF
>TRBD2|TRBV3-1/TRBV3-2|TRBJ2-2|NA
TGTGCCAGCAGCCGCCGGTCAGCGGGGGGCACCGGGGAGCTGTTTTTT
CASSRRSAGGTGELFF
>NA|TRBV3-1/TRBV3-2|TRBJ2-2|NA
TGTGCCAGCAGCCCCCAGGGGTCGGACACCGGGGAGCTGTTTTTT
CASSPQGSDTGELFF
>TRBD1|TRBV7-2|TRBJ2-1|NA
TGTGCCATTGGGACAGCCTTCAATGAGCAGTTCTTC
CAIGTAFNEQFF
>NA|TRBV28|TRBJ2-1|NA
TGTGCCAGCAGTTCACCCGCCCGACAGGCCCCACAGAATGAGCAGTTCTTC
CASSSPARQAPQNEQFF
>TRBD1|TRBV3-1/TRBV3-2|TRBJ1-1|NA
TGTGCCAGCAGCCGAGGGACAGGGTGGGACGCTGAAGCTTTCTTT
CASSRGTGWDAEAFF
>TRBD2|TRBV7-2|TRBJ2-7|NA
TGTGCCAGCAGCTTAGCGGGTAGCGGGGCTGCCTACGAGCAGTACTTC
CASSLAGSGAAYEQYF
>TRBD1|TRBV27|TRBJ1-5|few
TGTGCCAGCAGTTCGGGACAGGGGGGTTATGTCAATCAGCCCCAGCATTTT
CASSSGQGGYVNQPQHF
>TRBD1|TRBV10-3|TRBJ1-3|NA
TGTGCCATCAGGGGGGACAGCTCTGGAAACACCATATATTTT
CAIRGDSSGNTIYF
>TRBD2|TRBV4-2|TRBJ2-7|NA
TGTGCCAGCAGCGGTGACCGGACTAGCGGGACCTACGAGCAGTACTTC
CASSGDRTSGTYEQYF
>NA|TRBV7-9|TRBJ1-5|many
TGTGCCAGCAGCCCCTCTGCGGTGTCAATATCGTCCCAGCATTTT
CASSPSAVSISSQHF
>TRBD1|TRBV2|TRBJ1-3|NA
TGTGCCAGCAGTGCCCTCCGGGACAGAGGTGGAAACACCATATATTTT
CASSALRDRGGNTIYF
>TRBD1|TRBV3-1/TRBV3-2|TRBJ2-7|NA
TGTGCCAGCAGCCGCGGGACAGGGGTCGGTGGGCAGTACTTC
CASSRGTGVGGQYF
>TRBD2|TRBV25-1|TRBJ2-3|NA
TGTGCCAGCAGTGAATATCGGGCGGGGGGGCTCGGAGATACGCAGTATTTT
CASSEYRAGGLGDTQYF
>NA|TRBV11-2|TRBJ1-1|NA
TGTGCCAGCAGCTTAACGGGTAGGCAGGGCAGCACTGAAGCTTTCTTT
CASSLTGRQGSTEAFF
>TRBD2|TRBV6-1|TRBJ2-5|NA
TGTGCCAGCAGTGAATCTCTAGCGGGTTTGACCCAGTACTTC
CASSESLAGLTQYF
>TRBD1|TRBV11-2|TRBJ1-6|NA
TGTGCCAGCAGCTTTTCGACAGGGGGCGTAGATTCACCCCTCCACTTT
CASSFSTGGVDSPLHF
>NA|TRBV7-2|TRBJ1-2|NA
TGTGCCAGCAGCCTAAGACAGGCTGCTAACTATGGCTACACCTTC
CASSLRQAANYGYTF
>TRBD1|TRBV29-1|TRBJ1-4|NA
TGCAGCGTTGCGGGACAGGGTGGGGAAAAACTGTTTTTT
CSVAGQGGEKLFF
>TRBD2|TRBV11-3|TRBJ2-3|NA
TGTGCCAGCAGCCCAGGACTAGCGGGAGCTAGCACAGATACGCAGTATTTT
CASSPGLAGASTDTQYF
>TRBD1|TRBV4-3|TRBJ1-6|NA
TGCGCCAGCAGCCGTTTAACCGGGACAGGGGATTCACCCCTCCACTTT
CASSRLTGTGDSPLHF
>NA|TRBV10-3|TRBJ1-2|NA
TGTGCCATCTCTCTCAACCCGGACAGTCCATATGGCTACACCTTC
CAISLNPDSPYGYTF
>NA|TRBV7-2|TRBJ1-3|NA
TGTGCCAGCAGCTTAGGCCGCTTGGCAGGCCTGGATGTCACCATATATTTT
CASSLGRLAGLDVTIYF
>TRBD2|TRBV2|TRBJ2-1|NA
TGTGCCAGCAGTATCCTAGCGGGGGGTTACAATGAGCAGTTCTTC
CASSILAGGYNEQFF
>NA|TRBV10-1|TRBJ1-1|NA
TGCGCCAGCAGTGAGTCTCTAGGTGGAACCACTGAAGCTTTCTTT
CASSESLGGTTEAFF
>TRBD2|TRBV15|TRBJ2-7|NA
TGTGCCACCAGCAGGGGACCGGGGGGTTACGAGCAGTACTTC
CATSRGPGGYEQYF